This T cell receptor beta chain emerged from a study of cytomegalovirus exposure and HLA in healthy donors (dated by TCRdb to about 2017). For the study in its entirety: In an earlier analysis of fewer than 750 of the donors, 250 to 300 Gb of sequence data and about 110 million unique TCR beta sequences from about 190 million T cells were reported. An early release covering about 600 HLA-typed donors comprised approximately 300 gigabases of sequencing data and around 80 million unique TCR sequences. Of the roughly 410 genotyped donors, 75% to 85% were placed in the genetic ancestry cluster associated with self-reported Caucasian donors. The study aimed to test whether cataloging public T cell receptors could reveal signatures of past pathogen exposure. The T cell repertoires of around 730 subjects were profiled by immunosequencing and related to cytomegalovirus serostatus. Besides the first cohort of 666 subjects, a separate validation cohort made up of 120 different subjects was used. The study combined high-throughput TCR immunosequencing, statistical association of individual TCRs with disease status, and machine learning to predict cytomegalovirus infection status. To study patterns of TCR occurrence, a later analysis re-analyzed previously published TCR beta repertoires from several hundred donors and added high-resolution HLA genotyping. Rather than drawing on any new phenotypic data, the later analysis identified candidate immune exposures from TCR beta sequences and the way those sequences occurred across donors. To decide whether each TCR beta V gene segment behaved as functional or pseudogenic, an earlier analysis of some 570 of the donors relied on high-throughput TCR beta sequencing. Donor age, sex, ethnicity and CMV serostatus were compiled together with the repertoire data. A later genetic analysis took genome-wide SNP genotypes for 398 of the 666 donors and used that subset as a discovery cohort. All discovery cohort repertoires had been generated on a single sequencing platform. Class I and class II HLA loci were covered by the typing at four-digit resolution. The number of typed donors differed by locus: about 620-640 for A, B, C, DRB1 and DQB1; some 500 for DQA1; approximately 600 for DPA1; and 450 to 480 for DPB1. Roughly five DR-DQ haplotypes were treated as single units for association and clustering because of strong linkage in the cohort. Among a few hundred genotyped donors of the cohort, an average of 235,054 unique TCR beta nucleotide sequences were sequenced per donor, 15% to 20% of them non-productive. The investigation overall reported the following: According to the authors, the approach could potentially be generalized to other disease states and immunological phenotypes. In a later analysis, most CMV-associated TCR beta chains were found to appear HLA-restricted, with HLA associations seemingly driven largely by CMV exposure. A later analysis found that TCR association rates varied across HLA loci, with DRB1 alleles showing the most associated TCRs and HLA-C alleles the fewest. Because HLA typing was unavailable for some donors at each locus, only the typed subset was used in association tests. Immune exposure information for the cohort was limited to CMV serostatus. According to a later analysis, parvovirus B19, influenza, CMV and Epstein-Barr virus appeared linked to several top co-occurrence clusters. A further reported finding was that TCR beta sequences accurately predicted the HLA-A and HLA-B alleles for most subjects in the first cohort. The sequencing pipeline was judged likely to have produced a cluster of highly shared sequence variants as a technical artifact. The classifier was reported to diagnose cytomegalovirus status with high specificity and sensitivity in both the original cohort and the validation cohort. V-gene and J-gene trimming of TCR beta chains was associated with a missense DCLRE1C variant in a later genetic analysis, and the association was replicated in an independent cohort. At a false discovery rate of 0.05, a later analysis linked some 18,000 TCR beta sequences to specific HLA alleles. The presence/absence analyses assumed that sequencing depth was roughly uniform across donors, and that assumption may not be true. Most TCR sequences were seen in very few donors, while some public TCRs were found in many individuals. A few of the identified cytomegalovirus-associated TCR beta chains were confirmed in vitro to be specific for cytomegalovirus antigens. Some IMGT-functional V segments, including TRBV6-2 and TRBV6-3, could not be told apart with the 87-base-pair reads, so those segments were excluded. Because counts were too low, 15 to 20 rarely observed V segments, including chromosome 9 orphons, were left out of the earlier analysis of 587 of the donors. Linkage disequilibrium might explain the correlated functional status among segregating V segments, but an unknown experimental factor could not be excluded. Assigning TCR associations to individual alleles was difficult when HLA alleles, especially DR and DQ, strongly co-occurred. Only TCR beta chains were sequenced in this cohort, and the absence of alpha or paired-chain data limited detectable features. In the study, 150 to 200 TCR beta chains were listed as associated with cytomegalovirus. An earlier analysis of around 500 of the donors showed that most TCR beta V segments appeared in productive rearrangements either about 87% or about 30% of the time, which broadly matched IMGT annotations. Compared with the roughly 700-donor mean, donors in an Asian-associated ancestry cluster had fewer N-insertions in productive TCRs, according to a later genetic analysis. A later analysis found that HLA-associated TCR beta chains were more clonally expanded and had lower generation probabilities than equally common non-associated chains.

The cohort consisted of more than 650 healthy bone marrow donors. Cohort members were all nominally healthy when sampled, although unrecorded immune exposures were likely present. The donor tested CMV seropositive and was one of the 289 seropositive cohort members. Every donor gave a peripheral blood sample, and the peripheral blood mononuclear cells from that sample were used for TCR beta sequencing. Genomic DNA was extracted from the blood cell samples with the Qiagen DNeasy Blood Extraction Kit. Comment on this clone: Its antigen remains undetermined. It has no much larger one-base neighbor in the sample; base qualities were not kept.

V loses 6 bases, J loses 2 bases, and the germline ends lie 8 bases apart. Measured from the cysteine to the phenylalanine, the CDR3 is 12 residues long. The entry retains the CDR3 DNA only, 36 bases that are in frame from base 1. The germline V gene provides CDR1 MDHEN and CDR2 SYDVKM. Receptor amplification or capture employed the immunoSEQ multiplex PCR assay. For the multiplex PCR, a mixture combining 60 forward primers for TCR Vbeta segments and 13 reverse primers for TCR Jbeta segments was used. The CDR3 region of rearranged TCR beta genes was amplified from genomic DNA with a multiplex PCR assay. The amplified TCR beta libraries were sequenced on the Illumina HiSeq System as 87-base-pair reads. The paper's processing steps were these. In a later analysis, tens of millions of unique TCR beta chains were counted across the approximately 620 repertoires, and roughly 11 million of these chains were shared by at least two donors. Raw reads were error-corrected and collapsed into unique sequences by a nearest-neighbor algorithm in which closely related sequences were merged to remove PCR and sequencing errors. Alignment of CDR3 sequences to IMGT reference sequences was used to assign V, D and J gene segments. For a sequence to be retained, at least a six-nucleotide match to both a V gene segment and a J gene segment was required. A rearrangement counted as productive if the CDR3 had no stop codons and remained in frame with V and J, and every other rearrangement counted as non-productive. Following IMGT convention, CDR3 was defined as the stretch from the second conserved V-encoded cysteine to the conserved J-encoded phenylalanine. In an earlier analysis of more than 550 of the donors, sequences lacking an unambiguous match to a single V gene segment were excluded. In an earlier analysis of 450 to 700 of the donors, V segments were called functional above 56.7% productive rearrangements and were called segregating when the between-donor standard deviation exceeded 5%. To diagnose cytomegalovirus status from the catalog of TCR beta chain sequences, a statistical classification framework was built. V and J gene assignment, in a later analysis, came from comparing TCR nucleotide sequences with IMGT/GENE-DB human TR gene sequences. A later analysis assigned CDR3 sequences and most-parsimonious VDJ recombination scenarios with the TCRdist pipeline. In a later analysis, every TCR beta chain was defined by the combination of its CDR3 amino acid sequence and its V-gene family, and reads without a unique V-gene family were dropped. To address suspected cross-contamination and a sequencing artifact, a later analysis removed roughly 580 highly shared, low-generation-probability nucleotide sequences. A later analysis calculated a clonal expansion index for each public chain from normalized within-repertoire ranks of inferred template counts. In a later analysis, generation probabilities were computed using a VDJ recombination model fitted to out-of-frame rearrangements, and the results were checked against IGoR. In a later analysis, hypergeometric tests were used to score TCR-TCR, TCR-HLA and TCR-CMV co-occurrence, with a repertoire-size bias correction applied to TCR pairs. A later analysis estimated false discovery rates by permuting HLA or CMV assignments 20 times. A later analysis grouped co-occurring TCRs with DBSCAN, adding TCRdist sequence similarity when clustering within HLA-allele-positive subsets. Co-occurrence clustering excluded repertoires with fewer than 30,000 or more than 120,000 public chains, plus five with anomalous nucleotide sharing. In TCRdb, the immuneACCESS table is reduced to in-frame sequences with V and J assigned. These tables do not hold every clone; where another copy was compared, an unresolved V gene accounts for under half, and the others remain unexplained. V and J calls and clone size are as listed in that table; D and trimming were resolved from the DNA. Across this sample there are over 150,000 clones, with around 80% seen only once. Together, the top ten hold less than 4.5% of the sample.

Sequenced material: PBMCs. The sequence joins TRBV28 to TRBJ2-7, with the D gene call left open. This receptor was identified in a woman aged 55-70 years in good health and CMV-seropositive. The CDR3 region has the sequence CASSFTAYEQYF. The nucleotide sequence is given as TGTGCCAGCAGCTTTACAGCCTACGAGCAGTACTTC.